This T cell receptor beta chain was sequenced in a study of Ad26.COV2.S vaccination and SARS-CoV-2 variants. For the study at large: In the study, Ad26.COV2.S was injected intramuscularly once, or twice 56 days apart.

General observations from the study: Vaccine recipients had higher spike-specific TCR breadth than placebo recipients.

The repertoire was sequenced with immunoSEQ multiplex PCR; TCRdb's copy has only in-frame clones and lacks some. Of fewer than 500,000 clones listed, nearly 90% are singletons. Treatment reported: roughly 19 received Ad26.COV2.S at low or high dose, single or two shots; several received placebo; per-sample allocation not given. Collection of the samples took place on day 63 after the first injection of vaccine or placebo. Note on this clone: Its antigen is unidentified.

Per germline, CDR1 KGHSH and CDR2 LQKENI. Trimming took 0 bases from V and 1 from J, leaving 8 bases between them. The CDR3 has 15 residues. The sequences come from peripheral blood, collected in a trial of Ad26.COV2.S vaccine versus placebo. The receptor's source is a person aged 18-65 years who received the Ad26.COV2.S COVID-19 vaccine or a placebo. The chain carries TRBV18 and TRBJ2-3, with TRBD1 as a possible D gene (5 bases). The DNA for the CDR3 is TGTGCCAGCTCACCACCAGGCAGGGGCACAGATACGCAGTATTTT. This translates into CASSPPGRGTDTQYF. The variable domain in full, completed from reference TRBV18 and TRBJ2-3, reads NAGVMQNPRHLVRRRGQEARLRCSPMKGHSHVYWYRQLPEEGLKFMVYLQKENIIDESGMPKERFSAEFPKEGPSILRIQQVVRGDSAAYFCASSPPGRGTDTQYFGPGTRLTVL.